The clone carrying this T cell receptor (beta chain) occurred a few times. Its antigen is not identified. This CDR3 has 16 amino acids. Germline lookup yields CDR1 LGHNA and CDR2 YSLEER. J lost 2 bases, V lost 1 base, and 7 bases had no gene match. TCRdb re-derived calls from the 5' RACE reads in MiXCR, one entry per CDR3 protein. The sample records 550,000 to 700,000 distinct CDR3 sequences, roughly 9.9% being singletons. These data come from a study of identical twins. The study's findings and limits: Beta out-of-frame sequences displayed a weaker excess of sharing between twins. Shared out-of-frame alpha sequences (those common to twins) showed excess low generation probability.

These data were also filed under a second study, of yellow fever vaccine responses in identical twins. As that study records: On the reported evidence, twins' vaccine T cell responses seemed partly convergent and partly personalized.

The sequenced sample was PBMCs. This sequence joins TRBV4-3 and TRBJ2-7; TRBD2 aligns across 8 bases. This sequence originates from a woman aged 18-30 years in good health. This CDR3 is CASSQGISGTPYEQYF. The CDR3 region has the DNA TGCGCCAGCAGCCAAGGTATTAGCGGGACGCCCTACGAGCAGTACTTC.